Below, 3 T cell receptor beta chains from the same sample are listed, as sequenced in a study of identical twins. TCRdb itself ran the 5' RACE reads through MiXCR, one entry per CDR3 protein. The sample lists 1.5 million to 2 million distinct CDR3 sequences; around a third were seen once. Material: cord blood. The receptors derive from a newborn girl in good health.

V and J are TRBV28 and TRBJ1-1; no clear D. The CDR3 loop spans 15 amino acids. Trimming took 1 base from V and 0 from J, leaving 9 bases between them. Germline loops: CDR1 MDHEN, CDR2 SYDVKM. CDR3 nucleotides: TGTGCCAGCAGTTTATTTCGGTGGATGAACACTGAAGCTTTCTTT. As protein: CASSLFRWMNTEAFF.

The rearrangement uses TRBV6-6 and TRBJ2-1; tentatively, D is TRBD1 or TRBD2 (7 bases each). Trimming stripped 4 bases from V and 8 bases from J, with 15 bases between. Looked up from germline, CDR1 is MNHNY and CDR2 is SVGAGI (reference sequence). The CDR3 length is 14 residues. CDR3 in DNA: TGTGCCAGCAGTTCCGGACTAGGGGGCGATGAGCAGTTCTTC. Protein sequence: CASSSGLGGDEQFF.

This clonotype has more than one count but fewer than ten. The gene calls are TRBV28 and TRBJ2-5; 8 positions match TRBD2. Germline loops: CDR1 MDHEN, CDR2 SYDVKM. J gave up 11 bases and V 2 bases, and 10 bases lay outside the gene matches. The CDR3 runs to 14 residues. Written as DNA, the CDR3 is TGTGCCAGCAGTTTAACGGGAGGGATCGATGAGCAGTACTTC. Amino acid sequence: CASSLTGGIDEQYF.